Below, 20 T cell receptor beta chains from the same sample are listed, as sequenced in a study of OX40 agonist ivuxolimab in advanced cancers. Sequencing used immunoSEQ multiplex PCR; TCRdb keeps in-frame clones, though not all of them. The sample contains tens of thousands of clones, 84% of which appear only once. This sample comprised CD4+ or CD8+ T cells sorted from blood, obtained in a trial of the OX40 agonist ivuxolimab. Receptors were obtained from an adult with an advanced solid tumor such as melanoma, head and neck, liver or kidney cancer.

This clone was detected only a few times. The chain joins TRBV10-1 to TRBJ1-6; no firm D call. Trimming took off 5 bases at V and 0 bases at J, with 11 bases between the two ends. From germline, CDR1 is WNHNN and CDR2 SYGVQD (reference sequence). The CDR3 totals 16 residues. CDR3 in amino acids: CASSPKTDSYNSPLHF. Written as DNA, the CDR3 is TGCGCCAGCAGTCCAAAGACTGACTCCTATAATTCACCCCTCCACTTT.

The sample holds many counts of this clone. The sample carries other DNA sequences with the same CDR3. The V gene is TRBV29-1, the J gene TRBJ1-2; no definite D call. CDR1 is SQVTM, CDR2 ANQGSEA, per germline. The V gene lost 3 bases and the J gene lost 8 bases, with 7 bases spanning the gap. The CDR3 sequence is 10 residues long. CDR3 residues: CSVETGGYTF. In nucleotides, the CDR3 is TGCAGCGTTGAGACCGGGGGCTACACCTTC.

The rearrangement uses TRBV9 and TRBJ2-5, with D perhaps matching TRBD1 or TRBD2 (5 bases each). The germline V gene encodes CDR1 SGDLS and CDR2 YYNGEE. This CDR3 has 14 residues. Trimming removed 0 bases from V and 4 bases from J, with 10 bases in between. For the CDR3, the DNA is TGTGCCAGCAGCGTAGTCGGGGCGGGAGAGACCCAGTACTTC. Encoded protein: CASSVVGAGETQYF.

The chain employs TRBV5-1 and TRBJ2-5, with 13 bases lining up with TRBD2. Per the germline V gene, CDR1 is SGHRS and CDR2 is YFSETQ. The CDR3 loop spans 15 amino acids. The V segment lost 4 bases and the J segment 5 bases; nucleotides outside the gene matches: 5. CDR3 coding DNA: TGCGCCAGCAGCCTCGGGACTAGCGGGGCCGAGACCCAGTACTTC. Translating it yields CASSLGTSGAETQYF. The full variable domain, with the rest looked up from reference TRBV5-1 and TRBJ2-5, is KAGVTQTPRYLIKTRGQQVTLSCSPISGHRSVSWYQQTPGQGLQFLFEYFSETQRNKGNFPGRFSGRQFSNSRSEMNVSTLELGDSALYLCASSLGTSGAETQYFGPGTRLLVL.

This clone has only one observation. The V call is TRBV15, the J call TRBJ2-1; D is perhaps TRBD2 (6 bases). The CDR3 is made up of 15 amino acids. The germline V gene has CDR1 LNHNV and CDR2 YYDKDF (reference sequence). V was clipped by 8 bases and J by 0 bases, with 14 bases between them. The CDR3 DNA is TGTGCCACCTTGGGAGGCGGAAGCTCCTACAATGAGCAGTTCTTC. This gives the protein CATLGGGSSYNEQFF.

This chain uses TRBV7-2 with TRBJ2-5; D is unresolved. The closer fit of TRBJ2-7 to the DNA end suggests the J call may be wrong. Germline V lookup: CDR1 SGHTA, CDR2 FQGNSA. The CDR3 contains 14 residues. CDR3 sequence: CASSLEGGSYEQYF. The DNA for the CDR3 is TGTGCCAGCAGCTTAGAGGGCGGCTCCTACGAGCAGTACTTC.

CDR3 DNA sequence: TGTGCCAGCCTGAGGAGCAGGGGGATTTTAGATACGCAGTATTTT. As protein: CASLRSRGILDTQYF. The chain couples TRBV2 to TRBJ2-3; TRBD1 matches at 7 bases. The germline V gene encodes CDR1 SNHLY and CDR2 FYNNEI. V trimming: 8 bases; J trimming: 5 bases; junction bases outside the gene matches: 13. The CDR3 runs to 15 residues.

The chain recombines TRBV5-1 with TRBJ2-1; no clear D. This CDR3 has 14 residues. Per the germline V gene, CDR1 is SGHRS and CDR2 is YFSETQ. With 2 bases removed from V and 13 bases from J, the gap between germline ends came to 19 bases. CDR3 bases: TGCGCCAGCAGCTTCGGTGACGATCTGGGCGAACAGTTCTTC. Translation gives CASSFGDDLGEQFF.

This chain connects TRBV7-3 to TRBJ2-3, with 13 positions matching TRBD2. Germline assignment: CDR1 SGHTA and CDR2 FQGTGA. V lost 6 bases, J lost 3 bases, and 6 bases stayed unmatched. The CDR3 length is 16 residues. The CDR3 coding sequence is TGTGCCAGCAGTTCGGGGACTAGCGGGAAGACAGATACGCAGTATTTT. Translating gives CASSSGTSGKTDTQYF.

CDR3 nucleotide sequence: TGTGCCTGGAGTTCAGGGATTAATGAAAAACTGTTTTTT. This translates into CAWSSGINEKLFF. The chain has TRBV30 and TRBJ1-4, with D possibly TRBD1 on 5 matching bases. CDR1 and CDR2 from the germline V gene are GTSNPN and SVGIG (reference sequence). This CDR3 has 13 residues. V lost 2 bases, J lost 4 bases, and 8 bases lay in between.

As to this clone: An end of the junction does not agree with germline; a read error may underlie this. V is TRBV7-7 and J is TRBJ2-5; D may be TRBD1 or TRBD2 (5 bases each). This CDR3 spans 14 amino acids. Germline-derived CDR1 and CDR2 are SSHAT and FNYEAQ (reference sequence). CDR3 residues: CASSLMGPVETQYF. The CDR3 coding sequence is TGTGCTAGCAGCTTGATGGGACCGGTGGAGACCCAGTACTTC.

V is TRBV9 and J is TRBJ1-4; 10 bases map to TRBD1. CDR3 length: 17 residues. CDR1 SGDLS and CDR2 YYNGEE come from the germline V gene. V lost 3 bases, J lost 8 bases, and 13 bases stayed unmatched. The CDR3 sequence: CASSAGTGAQVWEKLFF. The CDR3 bases are TGTGCCAGCAGCGCCGGGACAGGGGCGCAGGTGTGGGAAAAACTGTTTTTT. Filled out from reference TRBV9 and TRBJ1-4, the complete variable domain reads DSGVTQTPKHLITATGQRVTLRCSPRSGDLSVYWYQQSLDQGLQFLIQYYNGEERAKGNILERFSAQQFPDLHSELNLSSLELGDSALYFCASSAGTGAQVWEKLFFGSGTQLSVL.

This rearrangement joins TRBV7-9 to TRBJ1-5, with 7 bases matching TRBD1. This CDR3 has 14 amino acids. In germline, CDR1 is SEHNR, CDR2 FQNEAQ (reference sequence). The J segment lost 2 bases and the V segment lost 5 bases, leaving 3 bases of the junction unmatched. The DNA of the CDR3 is TGTGCCAGCAGCGCAACAGGGGGCAATCAGCCCCAGCATTTT. It yields the protein CASSATGGNQPQHF.

The V and J genes are TRBV11-2 and TRBJ2-3; the match to TRBD2 covers 9 bases. CDR3 size: 14 residues. Germline V gene data show CDR1 as SGHAT and CDR2 as FQNNGV. V shed 6 bases and J 5 bases; nucleotides not matched to a gene: 6. CDR3 sequence reads: CASRAGLAGDTQYF. The CDR3 coding sequence is TGTGCCAGCAGGGCGGGACTAGCTGGAGATACGCAGTATTTT.

CDR3 loop: CASSKSETGTQYF. The CDR3 DNA follows: TGTGCCAGCAGCAAGTCCGAAACTGGGACCCAGTACTTC. The gene calls are TRBV7-3 and TRBJ2-5, with no clear D. The CDR3 totals 13 residues. CDR1 is SGHTA, CDR2 FQGTGA, per germline. Trimming took off 5 bases at V and 7 bases at J, with 14 bases between the two ends.

This clone was picked up one time. This rearrangement joins TRBV7-9 to TRBJ2-7; D may match TRBD1 or TRBD2 (5 bases each). V was clipped by 10 bases and J by 5 bases, with 21 bases between them. Germline V CDR1 and CDR2: SEHNR, FQNEAQ (reference sequence). The CDR3 spans 14 residues. The CDR3 sequence is CATEMGVLGDEQYF. The CDR3 region has the DNA TGTGCCACCGAAATGGGGGTGCTCGGAGACGAGCAGTACTTC.

The chain carries TRBV6-5 and TRBJ1-1, with 7 bases aligning to TRBD1. The V and J ends lost 6 bases and 3 bases, in that order; junction bases with no gene match: 7. This CDR3 has 14 residues. Germline V gene sequence: CDR1 MNHEY, CDR2 SVGAGI. The CDR3 is CASSQTGTDTEAFF. CDR3 sequence (DNA): TGTGCCAGCAGCCAGACAGGGACGGACACTGAAGCTTTCTTT.

This chain connects TRBV28 to TRBJ1-2; a possible D gene is TRBD1 (5 bases). Trimming cost V 2 bases and J 4 bases, with 20 bases left between them. This CDR3 contains 17 residues. Per germline, CDR1 MDHEN and CDR2 SYDVKM. CDR3 residues: CASSLTRTQPRGYGYTF. The CDR3 nucleotides are TGTGCCAGCAGTTTAACCCGGACCCAGCCTAGGGGCTATGGCTACACCTTC.

The CDR3 bases are TGTGCCAGCAGCGAGGGACTAGCGGGTGGAGATACGCAGTATTTT. It codes for CASSEGLAGGDTQYF. The V and J genes are TRBV6-5 and TRBJ2-3; 12 nucleotides match TRBD2. CDR1 and CDR2 (germline): MNHEY, SVGAGI. With 6 bases clipped from V and 5 bases from J, the junction kept 6 bases outside the gene matches. There are 15 residues in the CDR3.

For the CDR3, the DNA is TGTGCCAGCAGCTTAATTAGGGTCATAATAGAGGGCAATCAGCCCCAGCATTTT. Translated: CASSLIRVIIEGNQPQHF. The chain links TRBV7-3 to TRBJ1-5, with no clear D. CDR1 and CDR2 (germline): SGHTA, FQGTGA. V dropped 1 base and J dropped 2 bases, with 18 bases sitting between them. The CDR3 has 18 amino acids.